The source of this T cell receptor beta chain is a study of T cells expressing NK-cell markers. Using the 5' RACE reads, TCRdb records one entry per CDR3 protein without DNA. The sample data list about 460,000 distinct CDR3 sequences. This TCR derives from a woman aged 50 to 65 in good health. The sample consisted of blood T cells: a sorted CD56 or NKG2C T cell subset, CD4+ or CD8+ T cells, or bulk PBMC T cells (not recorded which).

The CDR3 sequence: CASSSSRLAGVGTGELFF. The genes are TRBV3-1 and TRBJ2-2; the TRBD2 assignment by TCRdb is unverifiable without DNA. CDR1 is LGHDT, CDR2 YNNKEL, per germline (reference sequence). The CDR3 has 18 amino acids.